Sequencing of this T cell receptor (beta chain) was carried out in a study of cytotoxic CD8 clonotypes in ibrutinib-treated CLL. Investigators sought sequencing depths of between 1 in 200,000 and 1 in 1 million T cells. Data came from immunoSEQ multiplex PCR; TCRdb stores just in-frame clones and leaves some out. Seen here are about 200,000 clones, 79% observed once, and the top ten hold 9.5% to 12%. The specimen comprised PBMCs, sampled after 12 months of ibrutinib treatment. The TCR comes from a human donor with chronic lymphocytic leukemia.

The CDR3 reads CASSLGPRQELFF. Written as DNA, the CDR3 is TGTGCCAGCAGCTTAGGCCCCCGGCAGGAGCTGTTTTTT. V gene TRBV13 combines with J gene TRBJ2-2; D ambiguous. This CDR3 has 13 amino acids. V shed 0 bases and J shed 10 bases, with 9 bases lying between them. The germline gives CDR1 PRHDT, CDR2 FYEKMQ (reference sequence).